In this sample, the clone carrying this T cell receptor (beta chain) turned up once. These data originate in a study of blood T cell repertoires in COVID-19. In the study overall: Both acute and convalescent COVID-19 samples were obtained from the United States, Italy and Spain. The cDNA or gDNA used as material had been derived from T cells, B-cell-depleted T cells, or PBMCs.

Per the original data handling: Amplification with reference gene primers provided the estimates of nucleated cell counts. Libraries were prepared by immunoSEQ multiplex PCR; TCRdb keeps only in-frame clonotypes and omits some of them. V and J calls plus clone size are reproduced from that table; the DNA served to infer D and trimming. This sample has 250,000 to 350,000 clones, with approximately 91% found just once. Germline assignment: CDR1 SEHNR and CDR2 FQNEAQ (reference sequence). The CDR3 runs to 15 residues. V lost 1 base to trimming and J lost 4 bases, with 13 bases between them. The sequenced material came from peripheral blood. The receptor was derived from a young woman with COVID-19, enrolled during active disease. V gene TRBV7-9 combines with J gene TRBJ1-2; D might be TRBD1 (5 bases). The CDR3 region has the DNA TGTGCCAGCAGCTTAGGTCAGGGATGGAGCTATGGCTACACCTTC. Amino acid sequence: CASSLGQGWSYGYTF.